These 6 T cell receptor beta chains share one sample of origin, sequenced in a study of T cell responses to AZD1222 COVID-19 vaccine. The assay was immunoSEQ multiplex PCR, and TCRdb's table has in-frame clones only and misses some. The table lists under 170,000 clones, roughly 90% of them singletons. Material: peripheral blood, obtained 28 days after the second AZD1222 dose. These receptors came from an adult who received the AZD1222 COVID-19 vaccine.

The chain uses TRBV7-2 and TRBJ2-2; 10 bases agree with TRBD2. Germline V gives CDR1 SGHTA, CDR2 FQGNSA. The V gene end was trimmed by 5 bases and the J gene end by 3 bases; junction bases not matched to a gene: 12. This CDR3 has 18 residues. CDR3 residues: CASSPNLGLASYTGELFF. Here the CDR3 DNA reads TGTGCCAGCAGCCCTAACCTGGGACTAGCGAGTTACACCGGGGAGCTGTTTTTT.

The rearrangement links TRBV6-5 to TRBJ1-2; tentative D call: TRBD1 (5 bases). The CDR3 extends over 12 amino acids. V lost 6 bases and J 2 bases, leaving 7 bases between the germline ends. From germline, CDR1 is MNHEY and CDR2 SVGAGI. This CDR3 reads CASSQGNYGYTF. CDR3 sequence (DNA): TGTGCCAGCAGCCAGGGCAACTATGGCTACACCTTC.

The V call is TRBV11-2, the J call TRBJ2-3; 10 positions agree with TRBD1. This CDR3 has 16 residues. V shed 5 bases and J 4 bases; nucleotides not matched to a gene: 9. The V gene's germline CDR1 is SGHAT and CDR2 FQNNGV. In DNA form, the CDR3 reads TGTGCCAGCAGCGTAACCGGGACAGGGGTTCCAGATACGCAGTATTTT. Protein sequence: CASSVTGTGVPDTQYF.

The V call is TRBV18, the J call TRBJ2-3; a possible D gene is TRBD2 (7 bases). Germline V gene lookup returns CDR1 KGHSH and CDR2 LQKENI. V was trimmed by 6 bases and J by 5 bases, leaving 15 bases between them. The CDR3 has 14 amino acids. CDR3 loop: CASSDGGARDTQYF. In DNA form, the CDR3 reads TGTGCCAGCTCCGATGGGGGGGCACGAGATACGCAGTATTTT.

The CDR3 region has the DNA TGTGCCTGCGGCGGAGGGGTCGAGCAGTACTTC. Translation gives CACGGGVEQYF. V gene TRBV7-9 combines with J gene TRBJ2-7, with D perhaps TRBD2 (6 bases). Per germline, CDR1 SEHNR and CDR2 FQNEAQ (reference sequence). V shed 11 bases and J shed 6 bases, with 14 bases lying between them. The CDR3 totals 11 residues.

The chain employs TRBV7-2 and TRBJ2-7; 12 bases are a match to TRBD2. The trim removed 6 bases at V and 2 bases at J, leaving 5 bases unmatched. Germline loops: CDR1 SGHTA, CDR2 FQGNSA. The CDR3 extends over 15 amino acids. The CDR3 nucleotides read TGTGCCAGCAGGGAGTCTAGCGGGAGGGCCTACGAGCAGTACTTC. Protein sequence: CASRESSGRAYEQYF. Full variable domain (remainder filled in from reference TRBV7-2 and TRBJ2-7): GAGVSQSPSNKVTEKGKDVELRCDPISGHTALYWYRQSLGQGLEFLIYFQGNSAPDKSGLPSDRFSAERTGGSVSTLTIQRTQQEDSAVYLCASRESSGRAYEQYFGPGTRLTVT.